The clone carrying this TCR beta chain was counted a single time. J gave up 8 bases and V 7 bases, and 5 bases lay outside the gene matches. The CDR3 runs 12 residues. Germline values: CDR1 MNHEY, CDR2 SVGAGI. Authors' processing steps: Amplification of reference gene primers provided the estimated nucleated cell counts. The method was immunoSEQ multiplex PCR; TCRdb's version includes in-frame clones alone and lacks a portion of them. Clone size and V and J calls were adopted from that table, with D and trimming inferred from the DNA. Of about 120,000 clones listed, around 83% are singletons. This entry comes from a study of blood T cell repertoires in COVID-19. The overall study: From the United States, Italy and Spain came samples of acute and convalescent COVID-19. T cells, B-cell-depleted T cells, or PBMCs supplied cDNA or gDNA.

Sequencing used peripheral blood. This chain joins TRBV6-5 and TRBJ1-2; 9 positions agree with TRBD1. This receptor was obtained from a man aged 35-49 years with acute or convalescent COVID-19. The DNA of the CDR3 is TGTGCCAGCAAACAGGGGGCTCTGGGCTACACCTTC. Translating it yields CASKQGALGYTF.